This T cell receptor (beta chain) originates from a study of blood T cell repertoires in COVID-19 (dated by TCRdb to 2020 to 2021). About the study as a whole: Samples from collaborators originated in the United States, Italy and Spain and spanned both the acute and convalescent phases of COVID-19. Deeply sampled blood TCRbeta repertoires from subjects exposed to, actively infected with, or recovered from COVID-19 were included in the dataset. Where available, HLA class I and class II types were taken from metadata supplied by the sample provider and were not determined by assay-based typing. Samples were obtained from the ongoing ImmuneRACE study (first 160 participants) and from over 1,000 subjects provided by 6 global collaborators. The sample metadata nearly always contained a de-identified subject ID, COVID-19 status, age in years and sex. The repertoires were released in a freely available public database meant as a resource for research on the immune response to SARS-CoV-2. The material from the prospective study consisted of cDNA or gDNA derived from T cells, B-cell-depleted T cells, or PBMCs.

Regarding this clone: What this receptor recognizes is not known. There are no base qualities to consult, and no much larger clone falls within one base.

Each collaborating institution followed its own protocols to collect whole blood in K2EDTA tubes. Collaborator samples were shipped for TCRbeta analysis as frozen whole blood, isolated PBMCs, or DNA extracted from either sample type. V is reduced by 2 bases and J by 8 bases, leaving a spacing of 13 bases between them. The germline V gene encodes CDR1 SGHRS and CDR2 YFSETQ. The CDR3 sequence holds 14 residues, the cysteine and phenylalanine included. The CDR3 DNA has 42 bases and is translated from base 1. Findings and caveats that apply to the study as a whole: How much clinical and demographic metadata was included differed by source and by participant, and the metadata was provided uncurated.

TCRbeta CDR3 regions were amplified from genomic DNA by means of the immunoSEQ Assay, a bias-controlled multiplex PCR. On the study's bioinformatics: The number of nucleated cells in each sample was estimated from the amplification of reference gene primers within the assay. To quantify the absolute abundance of each unique TCRbeta CDR3 rearrangement, sequence reads were collapsed and filtered. Productive Simpson clonality was computed per sample as the square root of Simpson's diversity index over productive rearrangements. The immuneACCESS repertoire file appears here via TCRdb, limited to in-frame rearrangements. These files lack a portion of the clones; in checked studies, under half of the deficit traces to unresolved V genes, and the cause of the others is not known. That table is the source of V, J and clone size, and D and trimming were worked out from the DNA. This sample has approximately 190,000 clones in its table, and around 83% of those were observed once. The ten largest clonotypes hold approximately 6.1% of the sample.

The origin of this receptor is a middle-aged woman with acute or convalescent COVID-19. The V gene is TRBV5-1 and the J gene is TRBJ2-2; no confident D gene assignment can be made. Input material: peripheral blood. The CDR3 sequence is CASSFDLASGELFF. The nucleotide sequence is TGCGCCAGCAGCTTCGACTTGGCAAGTGGGGAGCTGTTTTTT.